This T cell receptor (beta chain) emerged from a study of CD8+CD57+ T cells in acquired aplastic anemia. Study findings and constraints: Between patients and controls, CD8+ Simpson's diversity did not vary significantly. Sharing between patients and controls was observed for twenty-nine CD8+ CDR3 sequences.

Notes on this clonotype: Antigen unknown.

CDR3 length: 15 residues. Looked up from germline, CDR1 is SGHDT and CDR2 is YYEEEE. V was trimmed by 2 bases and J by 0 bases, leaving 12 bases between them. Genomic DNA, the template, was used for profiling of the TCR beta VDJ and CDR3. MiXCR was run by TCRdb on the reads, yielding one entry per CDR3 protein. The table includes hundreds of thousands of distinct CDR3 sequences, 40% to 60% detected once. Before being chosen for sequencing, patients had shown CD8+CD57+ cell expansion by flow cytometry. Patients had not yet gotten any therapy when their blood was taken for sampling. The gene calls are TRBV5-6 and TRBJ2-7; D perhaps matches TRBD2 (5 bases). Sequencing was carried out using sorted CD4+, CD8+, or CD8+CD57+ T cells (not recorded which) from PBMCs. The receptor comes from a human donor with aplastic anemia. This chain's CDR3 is CASSFRERGSYEQYF. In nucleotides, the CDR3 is TGTGCCAGCAGCTTCCGGGAAAGAGGCTCCTACGAGCAGTACTTC.